The entry that follows covers one T cell receptor beta chain sequence. Antigen unknown. Germline assignment: CDR1 MNHEY and CDR2 SVGAGI. V gave up 3 bases and J gave up 5 bases, with 11 bases separating them. The CDR3 covers 14 residues. This was the immunoSEQ version 4 assay in survey mode. Generated by immunoSEQ multiplex PCR, the TCRdb table keeps only in-frame clones and is missing some. The sample lists approximately 20,000 clones; 50% to 70% were seen once. This sample is part of a study of persistence of HIV-infected CD4 T cells. General observations from the study: Degenerate expanded CDR3beta sequences were enriched among CMV- and Gag-responding cells.

Cells were stimulated with overlapping HIV-1 Gag 15-mer peptides. Responding CD4+ T cells were sorted by upregulation of both CD40 ligand and CD69. The source is an adult woman with HIV who was CMV-seropositive. Material: CD4+ T cells sorted from PBMCs after approximately 19-hour stimulation, obtained from a patient who received antiretroviral therapy. The J gene is TRBJ1-3, the V gene TRBV6-5; TRBD1 is a possible D gene (5 bases). CDR3 nucleotides: TGTGCCAGCAGTTATGGAGACAGCAGAAACACCATATATTTT. This translates into CASSYGDSRNTIYF.